This TCR beta chain was obtained from a study of blood T cell repertoires in COVID-19. Whole-study context: The United States, Italy and Spain were the sources of the acute and convalescent COVID-19 samples. PBMCs, B-cell-depleted T cells, or T cells provided the cDNA or gDNA that made up the material.

This table comes from immunoSEQ multiplex PCR, and its TCRdb copy is limited to in-frame clones, with some not included. The data contain more than 350,000 clones, around 89% of them singletons. Cohorts were assigned according to the clinical history that participants reported. Germline CDR1 is LNHDA and CDR2 is SQIVND (reference sequence). The CDR3 contains 15 residues. V was cut by 0 bases and J by 6 bases, with 12 bases left in between. This sequence originates from a man aged 18 to 29 who had recovered from COVID-19. This chain links TRBV19 with TRBJ2-1; possibly TRBD2 for D (5 bases). Sequencing was done on a sample of PBMCs or T cells enriched from blood (not recorded which). CDR3 nucleotide sequence: TGTGCCAGTAGTATAGACCGGACTTCCAGCAATGAGCAGTTCTTC. It specifies CASSIDRTSSNEQFF.